This is a list of T cell receptor beta chains from one sample in a study of T cells in Graves' hyperthyroidism and ophthalmopathy. TCRdb re-called the multiplex PCR reads with MiXCR, one entry per CDR3 protein. The data show roughly 290,000 distinct CDR3 sequences, roughly an eighth seen once. The sequencing sample was made of blood. The receptors stem from a middle-aged woman with Graves' hyperthyroidism. The CDR3 runs from the conserved cysteine through the conserved F or W. A D gene is named only where the DNA matches it firmly. Size is omitted from some rows. Given values are once, few, many or a class for expanded clones.

V	size	J	D	DNA	CDR3
TRBV7-2	-	TRBJ2-1	-	TGTGCCAGCAGCTTGGGGGACAATGAGCAGTTCTTC	CASSLGDNEQFF
TRBV7-2	many	TRBJ2-3	TRBD2	TGTGCCAGCAGCTTTCCTCCCGCGGGAGGGCCGTTCGATACGCAGTATTTT	CASSFPPAGGPFDTQYF
TRBV6-1	-	TRBJ1-4	-	TGTGCCAGCAGTTCAGGGTTTCGTCTTAATGAAAAACTGTTTTTT	CASSSGFRLNEKLFF
TRBV24-1	-	TRBJ2-1	-	TGTGCCACCAGTCAACACGGTTCGAGCTCCTACAATGAGCAGTTCTTC	CATSQHGSSSYNEQFF
TRBV28	many	TRBJ2-2	-	TGTGCCAGCCTGGGGCTAGTCGTAGGTGTGTCCGGGGAGCTGTTTTTT	CASLGLVVGVSGELFF
TRBV12-3/TRBV12-4	many	TRBJ2-1	-	TGTGCCAGCAGTTTAGGAACCAAACAATACAATGAGCAGTTCTTC	CASSLGTKQYNEQFF
TRBV19	few	TRBJ2-3	TRBD1	TGTGCCACCGGACAGGGGCGTAGCGGCACAGATACGCAGTATTTT	CATGQGRSGTDTQYF
TRBV2	many	TRBJ1-6	TRBD1	TGTGCCAGCAGTGAGGCAACAGGGGGCTTTTCACCCCTCCACTTT	CASSEATGGFSPLHF
TRBV7-9	-	TRBJ2-7	-	TGTGCCGACTCCCGGGGCTACGAGCAGTACTTC	CADSRGYEQYF
TRBV12-3/TRBV12-4	-	TRBJ2-1	-	TGTGCCAGCAGTTTCCAAGTTCATGAGCAGTTCTTC	CASSFQVHEQFF
TRBV7-9	many	TRBJ2-7	-	TGTGCCAGCAGCGGGGGGGACAGGCTCTACGAGCAGTACTTC	CASSGGDRLYEQYF
TRBV19	many	TRBJ2-5	-	TGTGCCAGTAGTATAAGGTGGCTAGCAGAGACCCAGTACTTC	CASSIRWLAETQYF
TRBV18	few	TRBJ1-2	-	TGTGCCAGCTCAAGCTACGATACAGAGAACTATGGCTACACCTTC	CASSSYDTENYGYTF
TRBV18	-	TRBJ2-2	TRBD1	TGTGCCAGCTCACCATGGGACAGCGGCCTCTTCCCCGGGGAACTGTTTTTT	CASSPWDSGLFPGELFF
TRBV28	many	TRBJ2-7	-	TGTGCCAGCAGTTTAGGGGATTTCGGCTACGAGCAGTACTTC	CASSLGDFGYEQYF
TRBV11-2	few	TRBJ1-2	-	TGTGCCAGCAGGGACAGATTATATGGGGGCTACACCTTC	CASRDRLYGGYTF
TRBV6-1	many	TRBJ2-3	-	TGTGCCAGCAGTGAAGTGGGGGTGGGACCGGGCACAGATACGCAGTATTTT	CASSEVGVGPGTDTQYF
TRBV20-1	-	TRBJ2-1	-	TGCAGTGCTAGGGGTGGGGGAAGCTCCTACAATGAGCAGTTCTTC	CSARGGGSSYNEQFF
TRBV2	many	TRBJ2-3	-	TGTGCCAGCAGTGAAGAGTCAGCAGATACGCAGTATTTT	CASSEESADTQYF
TRBV20-1	few	TRBJ2-3	TRBD2	TGCAGTGCTAGCGGGAGGACTAGCACAGATACGCAGTATTTT	CSASGRTSTDTQYF
TRBV25-1	-	TRBJ1-2	-	TGTGCCAGCAGTGGTGACCGACCCGGGGGAGGCTACACCTTC	CASSGDRPGGGYTF
TRBV12-3/TRBV12-4	-	TRBJ1-1	-	TGTGCCAGCAGTTTTAGGCGGAACCCGAACACTGAAGCTTTCTTT	CASSFRRNPNTEAFF
TRBV7-9	-	TRBJ2-2	TRBD2	TGTGCCAGCAGCTTAATTACGATTCTTTCGTTCGGCGGGAGGGTTAACACCGGGGAGCTGTTTTTT	CASSLITILSFGGRVNTGELFF